Following are 22 T cell receptor beta chains from one sample sequenced in a study of T cells after yellow fever vaccination. TCRdb used MiXCR to reprocess the 5' RACE reads, holding one entry per CDR3 protein. The sample shows 350,000 or so distinct CDR3 sequences, about 7.8% of them seen only once. Sequencing was performed on PBMCs, taken 35 to 50 days after the first yellow fever vaccination. Receptor source: a man aged 18 to 35 who received the YFV17D yellow fever vaccine.

This clonotype showed up just a few times. The chain couples TRBV12-3 or TRBV12-4 to TRBJ1-4; D is unresolved. The V and J ends lost 6 bases and 0 bases respectively, with 14 bases between them. The CDR3 length is 16 residues. CDR3 in DNA: TGTGCCAGCAGATTTAGTGGTTCCGCAACTAATGAAAAACTGTTTTTT. Translating gives CASRFSGSATNEKLFF.

This clonotype has only a few counts. The chain carries TRBV9 and TRBJ1-2; D perhaps matches TRBD1 (6 bases). This CDR3 has 14 residues. With 4 bases removed from V and 8 bases from J, the gap between germline ends came to 18 bases. Germline V gives CDR1 SGDLS, CDR2 YYNGEE. In DNA form, the CDR3 reads TGTGCCAGCAGCCCTCATACCCCAGGGGAAGGCTACACCTTC. Translation: CASSPHTPGEGYTF.

The V and J genes are TRBV7-2 and TRBJ2-1; 9 nucleotides agree with TRBD2. The CDR3 contains 18 residues. J lost 4 bases, V lost 0 bases, and 10 bases had no gene match. CDR1 and CDR2 (germline): SGHTA, FQGNSA. The CDR3: CASSLAVALAGLYNEQFF. Written as DNA, the CDR3 is TGTGCCAGCAGCTTAGCGGTCGCCCTAGCGGGGCTTTACAATGAGCAGTTCTTC.

This clonotype was detected only a few times. The chain uses TRBV20-1 and TRBJ1-1, with a tentative D call TRBD1 (5 bases). Between the trimmed V and J ends, which lost 0 bases and 0 bases, there was a span of 11 bases. The CDR3 is 15 residues long. Germline V gives CDR1 DFQATT, CDR2 SNEGSKA (reference sequence). In DNA form, the CDR3 reads TGCAGTGCTAGAGATCGCAGGGCTATGAACACTGAAGCTTTCTTT. Its translation is CSARDRRAMNTEAFF.

The chain is built from TRBV7-2 and TRBJ2-7; 8 positions match TRBD2. The germline CDR1 and CDR2 sequences are SGHTA and FQGNSA. This CDR3 has 14 residues. With 4 bases clipped from V and 6 bases from J, the junction kept 8 bases outside the gene matches. The DNA of the CDR3 is TGTGCCAGCAGCTCCCCCCGGGAGGGGGGCGAGCAGTACGTC. Its translation is CASSSPREGGEQYV.

This clonotype was picked up many times. The genes are TRBV13 and TRBJ2-7; D gene ambiguous. CDR1 and CDR2 (germline): PRHDT, FYEKMQ (reference sequence). The CDR3 has 13 amino acids. V was cut by 1 base and J by 0 bases, with 4 bases left in between. The CDR3 DNA sequence: TGTGCCAGCAGCTTAGCCAACTCCTACGAGCAGTACTTC. Its protein product is CASSLANSYEQYF.

This clonotype showed up just a few times. The chain combines TRBV27 with TRBJ1-4; D uncertain. Germline values: CDR1 MNHEY, CDR2 SMNVEV (reference sequence). The ends were cut back, 6 bases at V and 6 bases at J, with 11 bases in the middle. The CDR3 extends over 13 amino acids. CDR3 in DNA: TGTGCCAGCAGAGCGGGCCGGGATGAAAAACTGTTTTTT. This sequence encodes CASRAGRDEKLFF.

This chain joins TRBV5-1 and TRBJ2-7; weak D call: TRBD1 (6 bases). The germline V and J ends were trimmed by 3 bases and 2 bases, with 18 bases remaining between them. Germline assignment: CDR1 SGHRS and CDR2 YFSETQ. The CDR3 is 16 amino acids. Here the CDR3 DNA reads TGCGCCAGCAGCTCCAATCCCGGGACACCTACCTACGAGCAGTACTTC. It codes for CASSSNPGTPTYEQYF.

This clonotype has more than one count but fewer than ten. V usage is TRBV12-3 or TRBV12-4 and J usage is TRBJ2-2, with D perhaps TRBD1 (6 bases). This CDR3 has 16 amino acids. V lost 5 bases to trimming and J lost 2 bases, with 15 bases between them. CDR3: CASSPADRANTGELFF. CDR3 sequence (DNA): TGTGCCAGCAGTCCCGCGGACAGAGCAAACACCGGGGAGCTGTTTTTT.

This chain joins TRBV27 and TRBJ2-1; 9 bases agree with TRBD2. The ends lost 2 bases at V and 5 bases at J; junction bases unmatched: 4. The length of the CDR3 is 15 residues. Looked up from germline, CDR1 is MNHEY and CDR2 is SMNVEV (reference sequence). As DNA, the CDR3 is TGTGCCAGCAGTTTACTCTTAGCGGGGGACAATGAGCAGTTCTTC. Encoded protein: CASSLLLAGDNEQFF.

This clonotype was seen a few times. The V call is TRBV7-8, the J call TRBJ2-7; D is perhaps TRBD1 (6 bases). V was shortened by 1 base and J by 3 bases, with 13 bases between the two germline ends. The CDR3 runs 15 residues. CDR1 SGHVS and CDR2 FQNEAQ come from the germline V gene. CDR3 residues: CASSLGVGGGYEQYF. Written as DNA, the CDR3 is TGTGCCAGCAGCTTAGGGGTTGGGGGCGGCTACGAGCAGTACTTC.

Many counts were recorded for this clonotype. The CDR3 bases are TGTGCCAGCAGCTTACAGCCTAATCAGCCCCAGCATTTT. It codes for CASSLQPNQPQHF. The V and J genes are TRBV5-5 and TRBJ1-5; no firm D call. The CDR3 has 13 residues. Trimming removed 2 bases at V and 4 bases at J, with 7 bases between. Germline-derived CDR1 and CDR2 are SGHKS and YYEKEE (reference sequence).

The chain employs TRBV12-3 or TRBV12-4 and TRBJ2-6; D remains unclear. CDR3 length: 15 residues. The V end was cut by 6 bases, the J end by 2 bases, with 11 bases between. This CDR3 is CASSLGEAGANVLTF. In DNA form, the CDR3 reads TGTGCCAGCAGCCTCGGCGAGGCTGGGGCCAACGTCCTGACTTTC.

This clonotype appeared a few times. The rearrangement links TRBV18 to TRBJ2-7; D call uncertain. In germline, CDR1 is KGHSH, CDR2 LQKENI. V was trimmed by 2 bases and J by 6 bases, leaving 17 bases between them. This CDR3 contains 15 residues. CDR3 sequence (DNA): TGTGCCAGCTCACCATCCTCCGGGTTAGGGCTCGAGCAGTACGTC. Its translation: CASSPSSGLGLEQYV.

Of note for this clonotype: It may be a read error: a sequence one base away is much more abundant. The chain joins TRBV6-1 to TRBJ2-7; D is unclear. Trimming stripped 7 bases from V and 1 base from J, with 14 bases between. This CDR3 has 14 residues. Germline V lookup: CDR1 MNHNS, CDR2 SASEGT. The CDR3 loop is CASTRSDGSYEQYF. Written as DNA, the CDR3 is TGTGCCAGCACCCGATCGGACGGATCCTACGAGCAGTACTTC.

The chain combines TRBV6-1 with TRBJ2-1, with D maybe TRBD1 (5 bases). Per the germline V gene, CDR1 is MNHNS and CDR2 is SASEGT. The CDR3 spans 14 residues. Trimming removed 7 bases from V and 0 bases from J, with 10 bases in between. The CDR3 DNA reads as TGTGCCAGCACTCCCGACAGCTCCTACAATGAGCAGTTCTTC. Amino acids: CASTPDSSYNEQFF.

This clonotype appeared a few times. The chain employs TRBV29-1 and TRBJ2-2, with TRBD2 as a possible D gene (5 bases). Trimming took off 4 bases at V and 4 bases at J, with 13 bases between the two ends. The CDR3 is 14 amino acids. CDR1 and CDR2 from the germline V gene are SQVTM and ANQGSEA. CDR3 amino acids: CSVGTRLSTGELFF. The CDR3 DNA sequence: TGCAGCGTTGGTACTAGACTGAGCACCGGGGAGCTGTTTTTT.

J is TRBJ1-5 and V is TRBV20-1; the D is unclear. Trimming stripped 2 bases from V and 1 base from J, with 12 bases between. CDR1 and CDR2 from the germline V gene are DFQATT and SNEGSKA (reference sequence). CDR3 length: 15 amino acids. Here the CDR3 DNA reads TGCAGTGCTAGACAGACATTTTTGAGCAATCAGCCCCAGCATTTT. Its translation: CSARQTFLSNQPQHF.

This clonotype has a handful of counts. The CDR3 region is CATSDWTADQETQYF. In DNA, the CDR3 is TGTGCCACCAGTGATTGGACAGCAGACCAAGAGACCCAGTACTTC. This chain links TRBV24-1 with TRBJ2-5; possibly TRBD1 for D (6 bases). CDR1 and CDR2 (germline): KGHDR, SFDVKD. Trimming left V 2 bases short and J 0 bases short, with 9 bases between. The CDR3 totals 15 residues.

The chain uses TRBV7-2 and TRBJ2-1; no firm D call. V lost 4 bases and J lost 5, with 9 bases in between. The CDR3 is 13 amino acids. Germline CDR1 reads SGHTA; CDR2 reads FQGNSA. CDR3 DNA: TGTGCCAGCAGCTCCCGGCAGAACAATGAGCAGTTCTTC. This codes for CASSSRQNNEQFF.

This clonotype was picked up a small number of times. This rearrangement joins TRBV27 to TRBJ1-2; 11 nucleotides line up with TRBD1. Germline values: CDR1 MNHEY, CDR2 SMNVEV (reference sequence). V trimming: 2 bases; J trimming: 6 bases; junction bases outside the gene matches: 8. This CDR3 has 16 residues. The CDR3 DNA sequence: TGTGCCAGCAGTTTAGGGGACAGGGGGTACGTGGATGGCTACACCTTC. Translated, it gives CASSLGDRGYVDGYTF.

CDR3 DNA sequence: TGCGCCAGCACCCCAGGGGGACGTAATGAAAAACTGTTTTTT. Its translation: CASTPGGRNEKLFF. The chain is built from TRBV5-1 and TRBJ1-4; the match to TRBD1 covers 7 bases. J was trimmed by 4 bases and V by 6 bases; bases with no gene match: 6. From germline, CDR1 is SGHRS and CDR2 YFSETQ. The length of the CDR3 is 14 residues.